A single sample is the source of the 24 T cell receptor beta chains below, sequenced in a study of blood T cell repertoires in COVID-19. Measured with immunoSEQ multiplex PCR; TCRdb has only the in-frame clones, and not every one. This table has tens of thousands of clones, 85% to 95% appearing once. Sequenced input: peripheral blood. The receptors stem from a man in his sixties with active or convalescent COVID-19.

V is TRBV2 and J is TRBJ1-4, with no clear D. The germline V gene encodes CDR1 SNHLY and CDR2 FYNNEI. Deletions cut 3 bases from V and 0 bases from J, with 8 bases between. The CDR3 spans 15 residues. CDR3 sequence (DNA): TGTGCCAGCAGTGATCCCCCAACAACTAATGAAAAACTGTTTTTT. It yields the protein CASSDPPTTNEKLFF.

CDR3 DNA sequence: TGTGCCAGCACCGGACGGACAGGGGGCTACAATGAGCAGTTCTTC. Its protein is CASTGRTGGYNEQFF. The V and J genes are TRBV6-5 and TRBJ2-1, with 10 bases fitting TRBD1. Trimming removed 7 bases from V and 3 bases from J; junction bases left unmatched: 6. From germline, CDR1 is MNHEY and CDR2 SVGAGI. This CDR3 has 15 residues.

The chain carries TRBV5-6 and TRBJ2-1; D is perhaps TRBD2 (6 bases). The length of the CDR3 is 14 residues. V gave up 0 bases and J gave up 6 bases, with 10 bases separating them. CDR1 and CDR2 (germline): SGHDT, YYEEEE. The chain's CDR3 is CASSLGGRGNEQFF. The CDR3 nucleotides are TGTGCCAGCAGCTTGGGCGGGCGGGGCAATGAGCAGTTCTTC.

V gene TRBV27 combines with J gene TRBJ2-3; D is ambiguous. V dropped 2 bases and J dropped 2 bases, with 14 bases sitting between them. Germline V gene sequence: CDR1 MNHEY, CDR2 SMNVEV (reference sequence). The CDR3 totals 16 residues. CDR3: CASSLNRDTPTDTQYF. DNA of the CDR3: TGTGCCAGCAGTTTAAATCGAGACACCCCCACAGATACGCAGTATTTT.

This chain uses TRBV5-1 with TRBJ2-5; TRBD2 agrees at 11 bases. There are 16 residues in the CDR3. Germline loops: CDR1 SGHRS, CDR2 YFSETQ. Germline trimming cut 3 bases from V and 6 bases from J; bases unmatched to any gene: 10. The CDR3 bases are TGCGCCAGCAGCTCTTCTGGGCTAGCGGGGGGTCAGACCCAGTACTTC. This encodes CASSSSGLAGGQTQYF. The entire variable domain, with the rest obtained from reference TRBV5-1 and TRBJ2-5, is as follows: KAGVTQTPRYLIKTRGQQVTLSCSPISGHRSVSWYQQTPGQGLQFLFEYFSETQRNKGNFPGRFSGRQFSNSRSEMNVSTLELGDSALYLCASSSSGLAGGQTQYFGPGTRLLVL.

This clone has just one count. The J gene is TRBJ2-3, the V gene TRBV2, with 11 bases fitting TRBD2. Looked up from germline, CDR1 is SNHLY and CDR2 is FYNNEI. The CDR3 loop spans 14 amino acids. V was clipped by 6 bases and J by 4 bases; unmatched bases: 3. CDR3 in amino acids: CASRPGLAADTQYF. The CDR3 DNA reads as TGTGCCAGCAGGCCGGGACTAGCGGCAGATACGCAGTATTTT.

The chain has TRBV2 and TRBJ1-3; no firm D call. Trimming stripped 5 bases from V and 0 bases from J, with 11 bases between. This CDR3 has 15 residues. Germline CDR1 and CDR2: SNHLY and FYNNEI. CDR3 sequence reads: CASSSQKYSGNTIYF. DNA for the CDR3: TGTGCCAGCAGTTCCCAGAAGTACTCTGGAAACACCATATATTTT.

CDR3 DNA sequence: TGCAGTGCGAGTCAACTAGCCATCAAGGGGGAGCAGTACTTC. Residues: CSASQLAIKGEQYF. This sequence joins TRBV20-1 and TRBJ2-7; D perhaps matches TRBD2 (6 bases). V was shortened by 6 bases and J by 7 bases, with 22 bases between the two germline ends. The germline gives CDR1 DFQATT, CDR2 SNEGSKA (reference sequence). This CDR3 has 14 amino acids.

CDR3 loop: CASTEGSGGYQETQYF. The CDR3 DNA sequence: TGTGCCAGTACCGAGGGTAGCGGGGGATACCAAGAGACCCAGTACTTC. The chain combines TRBV9 with TRBJ2-5; 9 bases fit TRBD2. The V and J ends lost 8 bases and 0 bases, in that order; junction bases with no gene match: 11. Germline CDR1 reads SGDLS; CDR2 reads YYNGEE. This CDR3 comprises 16 residues.

With respect to this clone: Other DNA sequences within the sample encode an identical CDR3. The chain uses TRBV5-1 and TRBJ1-2; 7 bases are shared with TRBD1. The CDR3 has 14 amino acids. CDR1 and CDR2 from the germline V gene are SGHRS and YFSETQ. The V segment lost 0 bases and the J segment 1 base; nucleotides outside the gene matches: 0. Here the CDR3 DNA reads TGCGCCAGCAGCTTGGGACAGGGTAACTATGGCTACACCTTC. It encodes CASSLGQGNYGYTF.

V usage is TRBV18 and J usage is TRBJ2-7; 9 bases fit TRBD1. V was clipped by 6 bases and J by 4 bases; unmatched bases: 10. The CDR3 runs to 15 residues. Per the germline V gene, CDR1 is KGHSH and CDR2 is LQKENI. The CDR3 nucleotides read TGTGCCAGCTCCCCTAACCGACAGGGGGTATACGAGCAGTACTTC. This encodes CASSPNRQGVYEQYF. Using reference TRBV18 and TRBJ2-7 for the parts outside the CDR3, the full variable domain is NAGVMQNPRHLVRRRGQEARLRCSPMKGHSHVYWYRQLPEEGLKFMVYLQKENIIDESGMPKERFSAEFPKEGPSILRIQQVVRGDSAAYFCASSPNRQGVYEQYFGPGTRLTVT.

The V call is TRBV7-2, the J call TRBJ2-7, with D perhaps TRBD1 (6 bases). Per germline, CDR1 SGHTA and CDR2 FQGNSA. Trimming stripped 1 base from V and 7 bases from J, with 14 bases between. The CDR3 loop spans 14 amino acids. In DNA, the CDR3 is TGTGCCAGCAGCTTAGACAGGGAGTCGCAGGAGCAGTACTTC. This codes for CASSLDRESQEQYF.

The V gene is TRBV7-9, the J gene TRBJ2-7; D perhaps matches TRBD2 (6 bases). V lost 5 bases to trimming and J lost 5 bases, with 13 bases between them. The CDR3 runs to 13 residues. Germline V lookup: CDR1 SEHNR, CDR2 FQNEAQ (reference sequence). The DNA for the CDR3 is TGTGCCAGCAGCCCGACTAGTTGGAACGAGCAGTACTTC. Amino acids: CASSPTSWNEQYF.

The V gene is TRBV2, the J gene TRBJ1-5; D may be TRBD1 (6 bases). CDR3 size: 13 residues. Trimming removed 7 bases at V and 6 bases at J, with 13 bases between. Germline V gives CDR1 SNHLY, CDR2 FYNNEI. The CDR3 region has the DNA TGTGCCAGCACTACGGGCAGGGGTCAGCCCCAGCATTTT. Its translation is CASTTGRGQPQHF. The full variable domain, with the rest looked up from reference TRBV2 and TRBJ1-5, is EPEVTQTPSHQVTQMGQEVILRCVPISNHLYFYWYRQILGQKVEFLVSFYNNEISEKSEIFDDQFSVERPDGSNFTLKIRSTKLEDSAMYFCASTTGRGQPQHFGDGTRLSIL.

This chain links TRBV4-2 with TRBJ1-6, with D tentatively TRBD1 (5 bases). The germline V and J ends were trimmed by 0 bases and 7 bases, with 10 bases remaining between them. The CDR3 has 15 residues. Germline assignment: CDR1 LGHNA and CDR2 YNFKEQ. The CDR3 DNA follows: TGTGCCAGCAGCCAAGACACTGACAGAAATTCACCCCTCCACTTT. Translating it yields CASSQDTDRNSPLHF.

This clone has more than one count but fewer than ten. This chain joins TRBV2 and TRBJ2-1; the D is unclear. The CDR3 has 14 amino acids. Germline values: CDR1 SNHLY, CDR2 FYNNEI. Trimming cost V 4 bases and J 3 bases, with 10 bases left between them. CDR3 region: CASSALNGYNEQFF. The DNA for the CDR3 is TGTGCCAGCAGTGCCCTCAACGGCTACAATGAGCAGTTCTTC.

The V call is TRBV5-1, the J call TRBJ2-3, with 8 bases fitting TRBD2. The junction had 9 bases not matched to a gene; V was cut back by 4 bases and J by 5 bases. Germline assignment: CDR1 SGHRS and CDR2 YFSETQ. The CDR3 length is 15 residues. The CDR3 loop is CASSPSGGKGDTQYF. In DNA, the CDR3 is TGCGCCAGCAGCCCGAGCGGGGGTAAAGGAGATACGCAGTATTTT.

This chain links TRBV19 with TRBJ2-3; D is perhaps TRBD2 (6 bases). This CDR3 has 13 amino acids. Germline V gene sequence: CDR1 LNHDA, CDR2 SQIVND (reference sequence). Trimming removed 5 bases at V and 4 bases at J, with 10 bases between. DNA for the CDR3: TGTGCCAGTAGTGGCGGGGCGTCAGATACGCAGTATTTT. This codes for CASSGGASDTQYF.

The gene calls are TRBV6-4 and TRBJ1-3; D remains ambiguous. The CDR3 is 16 amino acids. Trimming took 6 bases from V and 0 from J, leaving 15 bases between them. In germline, CDR1 is MRHNA, CDR2 SNTAGT. Written as DNA, the CDR3 is TGTGCCAGCAGAAACCCGAGGGATTACTCTGGAAACACCATATATTTT. Its protein product is CASRNPRDYSGNTIYF.

The rearrangement uses TRBV6-1 and TRBJ1-3, with 8 positions matching TRBD1. The V and J ends lost 4 bases and 4 bases, in that order; junction bases with no gene match: 9. Per the germline V gene, CDR1 is MNHNS and CDR2 is SASEGT. The CDR3 extends over 16 amino acids. CDR3 amino acids: CASSAGDRQRGNTIYF. CDR3 DNA sequence: TGTGCCAGCAGTGCTGGGGACAGGCAAAGAGGAAACACCATATATTTT.

CDR3 sequence reads: CASSLAQSNTEAFF. The CDR3 DNA follows: TGTGCCAGCAGCTTAGCGCAGTCCAACACTGAAGCTTTCTTT. This chain joins TRBV7-4 and TRBJ1-1; no clear D. V was trimmed by 0 bases and J by 2 bases, leaving 7 bases between them. Germline CDR1 is SGHVT and CDR2 is SQSDAQ. The CDR3 has 14 residues.

The rearrangement joins TRBV7-9 to TRBJ1-2; D might be TRBD1 (6 bases). Germline V gene data show CDR1 as SEHNR and CDR2 as FQNEAQ (reference sequence). With 0 bases removed from V and 6 bases from J, the gap between germline ends came to 11 bases. The CDR3 length is 14 residues. CDR3 residues: CASSLARQEHGYTF. The CDR3 DNA reads as TGTGCCAGCAGCTTAGCTCGACAGGAACATGGCTACACCTTC.

This clone was observed once. The rearrangement uses TRBV10-3 and TRBJ2-7; TRBD2 agrees at 9 bases. The CDR3 runs to 18 residues. Germline trimming cut 1 base from V and 3 bases from J; bases unmatched to any gene: 13. Germline CDR1 reads ENHRY; CDR2 reads SYGVKD. The CDR3 region is CAISELGGRAQKLYEQYF. CDR3 bases: TGTGCCATCAGTGAGTTGGGCGGGAGGGCTCAAAAACTCTACGAGCAGTACTTC.

This sequence joins TRBV6-5 and TRBJ2-1; D might be TRBD1 (5 bases). V lost 8 bases to trimming and J lost 9 bases, with 14 bases between them. Germline V gene data show CDR1 as MNHEY and CDR2 as SVGAGI. This CDR3 is 12 amino acids long. This CDR3 reads CASGPRAFEQFF. CDR3 nucleotides: TGTGCCAGCGGACCCAGGGCGTTTGAGCAGTTCTTC.